The 13 T cell receptor beta chains listed next were all sequenced from one sample in a study of CD8 T cells in Susac syndrome. An amount of RNA that ranged from roughly 0.45 to 1 ug was reverse transcribed with random hexamers. One entry per CDR3 protein results from TCRdb running MiXCR on the immunoSEQ multiplex PCR reads. This sample carries roughly 120,000 distinct CDR3 sequences, about 95% of them seen once, and the ten largest clones take roughly 0.096%. The sequenced sample was CD4+ T cells from PBMCs. The source of these receptors is a human donor in good health.

The CDR3: CASSLDGGSDYGYTF. The DNA for the CDR3 is TGCGCCAGCAGCTTGGATGGAGGGTCGGACTATGGCTACACCTTC. V is TRBV5-1 and J is TRBJ1-2; D remains ambiguous. From germline, CDR1 is SGHRS and CDR2 YFSETQ. The CDR3 extends over 15 amino acids. V lost 0 bases, J lost 3 bases, and 12 bases lay in between.

The chain couples TRBV10-3 to TRBJ2-1; no clear D. Looked up from germline, CDR1 is ENHRY and CDR2 is SYGVKD. The CDR3 runs 12 residues. V was shortened by 4 bases and J by 4 bases, with 5 bases between the two germline ends. The CDR3 loop is CAISVRYNEQFF. In nucleotides, the CDR3 is TGTGCCATCAGTGTAAGGTACAATGAGCAGTTCTTC.

The J gene is TRBJ2-7, the V gene TRBV5-1; D perhaps matches TRBD2 (6 bases). Germline V gives CDR1 SGHRS, CDR2 YFSETQ. The CDR3 runs to 15 residues. V lost 0 bases to trimming and J lost 2 bases, with 12 bases between them. This CDR3 is CASSLGLVPPYEQYF. The CDR3 DNA sequence: TGCGCCAGCAGCTTGGGACTAGTCCCCCCCTACGAGCAGTACTTC. The full variable domain, its missing parts supplied by reference TRBV5-1 and TRBJ2-7, is KAGVTQTPRYLIKTRGQQVTLSCSPISGHRSVSWYQQTPGQGLQFLFEYFSETQRNKGNFPGRFSGRQFSNSRSEMNVSTLELGDSALYLCASSLGLVPPYEQYFGPGTRLTVT.

This chain connects TRBV3-1 to TRBJ2-7; D is perhaps TRBD1 (6 bases). This CDR3 contains 14 residues. The V gene's germline CDR1 is LGHDT and CDR2 YNNKEL (reference sequence). V lost 1 base and J 5 bases, leaving 12 bases between the germline ends. CDR3 residues: CASSQGTGINEQYF. For the CDR3, the DNA is TGTGCCAGCAGCCAAGGAACAGGGATAAACGAGCAGTACTTC.

The chain employs TRBV28 and TRBJ1-4, with TRBD1 matching 7 bases. This CDR3 has 14 amino acids. Germline trimming cut 5 bases from V and 3 bases from J; bases unmatched to any gene: 3. Germline loops: CDR1 MDHEN, CDR2 SYDVKM. The CDR3 DNA reads as TGTGCCAGCAGTCTAGGGGGCGCTAATGAAAAACTGTTTTTT. This codes for CASSLGGANEKLFF.

The V gene is TRBV29-1, the J gene TRBJ1-1; D uncertain. CDR1 and CDR2 (germline): SQVTM, ANQGSEA. V dropped 4 bases and J dropped 10 bases, with 19 bases sitting between them. CDR3 length equals 13 residues. In DNA form, the CDR3 reads TGCAGCGTTGCTAACGGCCCCTGGGAGACAGCTTTCTTT. Its protein is CSVANGPWETAFF.

This clonotype was seen once. The CDR3 DNA sequence: TGTGCCAGCATCGGGACAGGGGGAAGGTACGAGCAGTACTTC. Its translation is CASIGTGGRYEQYF. V and J are TRBV2 and TRBJ2-7, with TRBD1 matching 11 bases. V dropped 7 bases and J dropped 4; count of bases not matched to a gene: 6. The CDR3 spans 14 residues. Germline V CDR1 and CDR2: SNHLY, FYNNEI.

The genes are TRBV3-1 and TRBJ1-1; 9 bases are a match to TRBD1. The CDR3 length is 15 residues. Trimming removed 4 bases from V and 4 bases from J; junction bases left unmatched: 7. In germline, CDR1 is LGHDT, CDR2 YNNKEL (reference sequence). CDR3 nucleotides: TGTGCCAGCAGCCCCCACAGGGGGCTGGGCACTGAAGCTTTCTTT. Protein: CASSPHRGLGTEAFF.

The rearrangement joins TRBV2 to TRBJ2-7; 9 bases are shared with TRBD1. This CDR3 spans 16 amino acids. Germline CDR1 SNHLY, CDR2 FYNNEI. After removal of 1 base from V and 4 bases from J, the junction contained 8 bases not matched to a gene. The CDR3 DNA reads as TGTGCCAGCAGTGAAGTGATCGGGACAGGGCTATACGAGCAGTACTTC. Its protein is CASSEVIGTGLYEQYF.

This chain connects TRBV2 to TRBJ1-6, with 7 positions matching TRBD1. The V gene end was trimmed by 6 bases and the J gene end by 6 bases; junction bases not matched to a gene: 5. The CDR3 is 14 residues long. The V gene's germline CDR1 is SNHLY and CDR2 FYNNEI. CDR3 nucleotides: TGTGCCAGCAGCGGGACAGTAACTAATTCACCCCTCCACTTT. It codes for CASSGTVTNSPLHF.

This chain joins TRBV28 and TRBJ2-1; D is unresolved. The CDR3 totals 15 residues. V gave up 3 bases and J gave up 9 bases, with 18 bases separating them. Germline loops: CDR1 MDHEN, CDR2 SYDVKM. The CDR3 nucleotides are TGTGCCAGCAGTTTGCCGACCCGGGCAGGCGGTGAGCAGTTCTTC. As protein: CASSLPTRAGGEQFF.

The rearrangement joins TRBV20-1 to TRBJ1-1; D gene unclear. CDR1 and CDR2 (germline): DFQATT, SNEGSKA (reference sequence). The germline V and J ends were trimmed by 5 bases and 0 bases, with 10 bases remaining between them. The CDR3 covers 13 residues. The CDR3 spells CSAAHSLNTEAFF. The CDR3 region has the DNA TGCAGTGCTGCCCACAGCCTGAACACTGAAGCTTTCTTT.

This rearrangement joins TRBV7-2 to TRBJ2-2; D is perhaps TRBD2 (7 bases). Germline V lookup: CDR1 SGHTA, CDR2 FQGNSA. V lost 3 bases, J lost 5 bases, and 13 bases lay in between. CDR3 length equals 15 residues. The CDR3 nucleotides read TGTGCCAGCAGCTTCGGGGGGCCGGGGACCGGGGAGCTGTTTTTT. Protein sequence: CASSFGGPGTGELFF.